The rows below give T cell receptor beta chains drawn from one sample of a study of beta chain features in type 1 diabetes. Profiled with immunoSEQ multiplex PCR; TCRdb holds only in-frame clones, not every one. The table includes 500,000 to 850,000 clones, around 15% detected once. The sequenced material came from naive CD4+ T cells from blood. The receptors stem from a man younger than 35 with type 1 diabetes. CDR3s include the opening cysteine and the closing phenylalanine or tryptophan. D genes are given only for firm matches. Clone size is not always given. Where it is, it says once, few, many or a class for expanded clones.

.	TRBJ1-1	.	TRBV2	TGTGCCAGCAGTAACGACAGGAACACTGAAGCTTTCTTT	CASSNDRNTEAFF
.	TRBJ2-5	.	TRBV18	TGTGCCAGCTCAGAGCAGGGAGAAGGAGAGACCCAGTACTTC	CASSEQGEGETQYF
.	TRBJ1-3	.	TRBV5-4	TGTGCCAGCAGCAACGCGGCCCTCTCTGGAAACACCATATATTTT	CASSNAALSGNTIYF
TRBD1	TRBJ2-3	few	TRBV5-1	TGCGCCAGCAGCTTGGGGGACAGGGATCGAGATACGCAGTATTTT	CASSLGDRDRDTQYF
.	TRBJ2-1	.	TRBV7-2	TGTGCCAGCAGCTTCAGCAGCTCCTACAATGAGCAGTTCTTC	CASSFSSSYNEQFF
TRBD1	TRBJ2-3	few	TRBV9	TGTGCCAGCAGCCCAAGGGACAGGGAGGCAGATACGCAGTATTTT	CASSPRDREADTQYF
TRBD2	TRBJ2-7	.	TRBV7-2	TGTGCCAGCAGGTTTAGCGGGGGAGGGGCCGAGCAGTACTTC	CASRFSGGGAEQYF
TRBD1	TRBJ2-7	.	TRBV6-5	TGTGCCAGCAGTCGGGACAGCTACGAGCAGTACTTC	CASSRDSYEQYF
.	TRBJ2-5	.	TRBV5-1	TGCGCCAGCAGCTTGGGGACTGGAAGGGAGACCCAGTACTTC	CASSLGTGRETQYF
.	TRBJ2-6	.	TRBV14	TGTGCCAGCAGCCAAGAGGCCCCAGGGAGCTCTGGGGCCAACGTCCTGACTTTC	CASSQEAPGSSGANVLTF
.	TRBJ2-1	.	TRBV25-1	TGTGCCAGCAGTGAATTTACGGGAGTCTTCAATGAGCAGTTCTTC	CASSEFTGVFNEQFF
.	TRBJ1-5	few	TRBV7-2	TGTGCCAGCAGCCCAGCCGGAGGTCAGCCCCAGCATTTT	CASSPAGGQPQHF
.	TRBJ1-6	few	TRBV25-1	TGTGCCAGCAGGGGGGGGACCACAAATTATTCACCCCTCCACTTT	CASRGGTTNYSPLHF
.	TRBJ2-1	few	TRBV4-3	TGCGCCAGCAACTCCTGGCGGTCCGGTGATTGGGGTTCCTACAATGAGCAGTTCTTC	CASNSWRSGDWGSYNEQFF
.	TRBJ2-3	few	TRBV6-5	TGTGCCAGCAGTCGGGACCCACGAGGCCCAGATACGCAGTATTTT	CASSRDPRGPDTQYF
.	TRBJ2-5	few	TRBV10-3	TGTGCCATCAGTGAGTCGAGAAGTGGAGAGACCCAGTACTTC	CAISESRSGETQYF
TRBD2	TRBJ2-3	few	TRBV2	TGTGCCAGCACGGGACTAGCGGGAGGCACAGATACGCAGTATTTT	CASTGLAGGTDTQYF
TRBD1	TRBJ2-1	few	TRBV19	TGTGCCAGTAGTAGTCGACGGACAGGGTGGGCCTACAATGAGCAGTTCTTC	CASSSRRTGWAYNEQFF
.	TRBJ2-2	few	TRBV30	TGTGCCTGGATAAACGGGGGACACACCGGGGAGCTGTTTTTT	CAWINGGHTGELFF
.	TRBJ2-7	.	TRBV9	TGTGCCAGCAGCGTAGAGAGACAGGCGCCCTACGAGCAGTACTTC	CASSVERQAPYEQYF
.	TRBJ2-1	few	TRBV2	TGTGCCAGCAGTGAGGCTGGGAATGAGCAGTTCTTC	CASSEAGNEQFF
.	TRBJ2-1	.	TRBV4-3	TGCGCCAGCGGCGACTGGGGCTCCTACAATGAGCAGTTCTTC	CASGDWGSYNEQFF
TRBD1	TRBJ2-2	few	TRBV29-1	TGCAGCGTTGATATCGGGACAGCAATTACCGGGGAGCTGTTTTTT	CSVDIGTAITGELFF
TRBD1	TRBJ2-1	.	TRBV28	TGTGCCAGCAGTTACCGGCGGGACAGGGGAAACAATGAGCAGTTCTTC	CASSYRRDRGNNEQFF
.	TRBJ2-2	.	TRBV5-4	TGTGCCAGCAGCTTGGTCCAGAACACCGGGGAGCTGTTTTTT	CASSLVQNTGELFF
TRBD1	TRBJ2-7	few	TRBV29-1	TGCAGCGTCGCAGCCAGGGGACAGACGTACCCGGCCTACGAGCAGTACTTC	CSVAARGQTYPAYEQYF
TRBD1	TRBJ2-1	few	TRBV29-1	TGCAGCTTACGGGACAGCCGATACAATGAGCAGTTCTTC	CSLRDSRYNEQFF
.	TRBJ1-1	few	TRBV7-3	TGTGCCAGCAGCCCTGGACGAGGAAGCACTGAAGCTTTCTTT	CASSPGRGSTEAFF
.	TRBJ1-1	.	TRBV7-2	TGTGCCAGCAGCTTAGCGTATTGGACTGAAGCTTTCTTT	CASSLAYWTEAFF
TRBD2	TRBJ2-1	.	TRBV5-4	TGTGCCAGCAGCTTGAGGCTAGCGGAATACAATGAGCAGTTCTTC	CASSLRLAEYNEQFF
.	TRBJ1-3	.	TRBV9	TGTGCCAGCAGCGTAGCGACAGGTACCACCTCTGGAAACACCATATATTTT	CASSVATGTTSGNTIYF
TRBD2	TRBJ2-5	few	TRBV18	TGTGCCAGCTCACCGGTAGCTAGCGGGAGTCCGGGGGAGACCCAGTACTTC	CASSPVASGSPGETQYF
.	TRBJ1-1	.	TRBV6-6	TGTGCCAGCAGTTACGAGGAGAACACTGAAGCTTTCTTT	CASSYEENTEAFF
.	TRBJ2-2	few	TRBV5-1	TGCGCCAGCAGCTGGGACAAGCACACCGGGGAGCTGTTTTTT	CASSWDKHTGELFF
TRBD2	TRBJ2-3	.	TRBV5-1	TGCGCCAGCCGCTCGGGACTACCGGCAGATACGCAGTATTTT	CASRSGLPADTQYF
TRBD1	TRBJ1-2	few	TRBV5-4	TGTGCCAGCAGCACCCCAAACCGCCGGGACAGGGATGACTACACCTTC	CASSTPNRRDRDDYTF
.	TRBJ1-5	.	TRBV6-1	TGTGCCAGCAGTGAACGACAGGAGGGATTTCAGCCCCAGCATTTT	CASSERQEGFQPQHF
.	TRBJ2-5	.	TRBV29-1	TGCAGCGTTGAAGGGCAGCAAGAGACCCAGTACTTC	CSVEGQQETQYF